Listed here are 9 T cell receptor beta chains from one sample, sequenced in a study of radiotherapy plus CTLA-4 blockade in lung cancer. Libraries were prepared by immunoSEQ multiplex PCR; TCRdb keeps only in-frame clonotypes and omits some of them. The sample includes 55,000 to 80,000 clones, 70% to 80% of them seen just once. The source was peripheral blood, collected from a patient treated with radiotherapy plus ipilimumab. The origin of the receptors is a human donor with non-small cell lung cancer who had a complete response to radiotherapy plus ipilimumab.

This clone was detected once. This chain uses TRBV2 with TRBJ1-5; D is unclear. The V gene lost 6 bases and the J gene lost 7 bases, with 16 bases spanning the gap. This CDR3 comprises 14 residues. CDR1 and CDR2 (germline): SNHLY, FYNNEI. The CDR3: CASSLSGVGQPQHF. In DNA form, the CDR3 reads TGTGCCAGCAGCCTTAGTGGTGTTGGGCAGCCCCAGCATTTT.

This chain joins TRBV18 and TRBJ2-3; 7 bases agree with TRBD2. The CDR3 totals 13 residues. Germline CDR1 KGHSH, CDR2 LQKENI. The ends lost 6 bases at V and 2 bases at J; junction bases unmatched: 2. The CDR3 loop reads CASSLADTDTQYF. CDR3 nucleotides: TGTGCCAGCTCCCTAGCGGACACAGATACGCAGTATTTT.

CDR3 protein: CSVEEFGAKNIQYF. The CDR3, as DNA: TGCAGCGTTGAGGAGTTTGGGGCCAAAAACATTCAGTACTTC. The V gene is TRBV29-1, the J gene TRBJ2-4; D unresolved. V lost 3 bases to trimming and J lost 1 base, with 10 bases between them. This CDR3 has 14 residues. CDR1 and CDR2 from the germline V gene are SQVTM and ANQGSEA.

The V and J genes are TRBV10-3 and TRBJ2-7; 11 bases agree with TRBD1. Trimming removed 7 bases from V and 0 bases from J; junction bases left unmatched: 5. This CDR3 region has 15 residues. Germline V lookup: CDR1 ENHRY, CDR2 SYGVKD. CDR3 residues: CAITRDRGSSYEQYF. The CDR3 DNA is TGTGCCATCACCAGGGACAGGGGGAGCTCCTACGAGCAGTACTTC.

Comment on this clone: In the same sample, other DNA sequences code for this CDR3. The chain links TRBV5-6 to TRBJ2-5, with D hard to call. This CDR3 has 11 amino acids. Per germline, CDR1 SGHDT and CDR2 YYEEEE. V shed 0 bases and J shed 5 bases, with 2 bases lying between them. The CDR3 loop reads CASSLEETQYF. The CDR3 DNA reads as TGTGCCAGCAGCTTGGAGGAGACCCAGTACTTC.

The chain employs TRBV4-3 and TRBJ2-2, with TRBD1 matching over 7 bases. CDR1 and CDR2 (germline): LGHNA, YSLEER. The CDR3 is 14 amino acids. V gave up 3 bases and J gave up 5 bases; unmatched junction bases: 3. The DNA of the CDR3 is TGCGCCAGCAGCCACAGGGGGAATACCGGGGAGCTGTTTTTT. It encodes CASSHRGNTGELFF.

This clone has more than one count but fewer than ten. The V gene is TRBV7-2, the J gene TRBJ1-4; 11 bases match TRBD1. V dropped 5 bases and J dropped 4; count of bases not matched to a gene: 9. The CDR3 spans 17 residues. The germline gives CDR1 SGHTA, CDR2 FQGNSA. The CDR3 coding sequence is TGTGCCAGCAGCCCTAGGACAGGGGGCGCCGGTAATGAAAAACTGTTTTTT. Translated, it gives CASSPRTGGAGNEKLFF.

This chain connects TRBV6-5 to TRBJ2-3; TRBD2 matches at 10 bases. From germline, CDR1 is MNHEY and CDR2 SVGAGI. CDR3 length: 14 amino acids. J was trimmed by 6 bases and V by 4 bases; bases with no gene match: 4. This CDR3 is CASSSPGLADTQYF. The DNA of the CDR3 is TGTGCCAGCAGTTCGCCGGGACTAGCGGATACGCAGTATTTT.

This chain uses TRBV16 with TRBJ1-2; D possibly corresponds to TRBD1 (5 bases). The length of the CDR3 is 15 residues. The V and J ends lost 0 bases and 2 bases respectively, with 10 bases between them. Germline V gene sequence: CDR1 KGHSY, CDR2 FQNENV. Written as DNA, the CDR3 is TGTGCCAGCAGCCAATCCGTCGACAGAAACTATGGCTACACCTTC. It translates to CASSQSVDRNYGYTF.